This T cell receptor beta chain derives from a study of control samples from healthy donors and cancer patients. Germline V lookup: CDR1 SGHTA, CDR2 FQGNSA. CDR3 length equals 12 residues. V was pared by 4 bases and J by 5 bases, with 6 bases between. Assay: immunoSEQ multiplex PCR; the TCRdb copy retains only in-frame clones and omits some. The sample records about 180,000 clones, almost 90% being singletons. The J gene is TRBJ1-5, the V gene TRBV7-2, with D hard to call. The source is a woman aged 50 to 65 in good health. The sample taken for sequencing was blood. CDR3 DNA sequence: TGTGCCAGCAGCTATGGCGATCAGCCCCAGCATTTT. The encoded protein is CASSYGDQPQHF.